These 27 T cell receptor beta chains were all obtained from the same sample, sequenced in a study of blood T cells in healthy people across ages. A second about 7 to 12 cycle PCR used barcoded and J-beta primers. TCRdb ran MiXCR on the 5' RACE reads and lists one entry per CDR3 protein. The sample shows 700,000 or so distinct CDR3 sequences, about a fifth of them seen only once. The material sequenced was blood. The receptor source for this set is a man between 65 and 80 years old in good health.

A few counts support this clonotype. The genes are TRBV20-1 and TRBJ2-3; 7 bases match TRBD2. Germline values: CDR1 DFQATT, CDR2 SNEGSKA (reference sequence). This CDR3 is 15 amino acids long. V was pared by 2 bases and J by 4 bases, with 9 bases of the junction left unmatched. CDR3 bases: TGCAGTGCTAGATTTACGCTAGCGGCGTCAGATACGCAGTATTTT. The encoded protein is CSARFTLAASDTQYF.

This sequence joins TRBV20-1 and TRBJ1-5, with a possible D match to TRBD1 (5 bases). This CDR3 region has 15 residues. Germline-derived CDR1 and CDR2 are DFQATT and SNEGSKA (reference sequence). V lost 0 bases to trimming and J lost 5 bases, with 14 bases between them. This CDR3 reads CSARDYGASDQPQHF. As DNA, the CDR3 is TGCAGTGCTAGAGATTATGGGGCTTCTGATCAGCCCCAGCATTTT.

V and J are TRBV3-1 and TRBJ2-5; D may be TRBD2 (6 bases). The CDR3 extends over 17 amino acids. The germline V gene encodes CDR1 LGHDT and CDR2 YNNKEL (reference sequence). V lost 9 bases and J lost 0, with 23 bases in between. CDR3 nucleotide sequence: TGTGCCAGTACCACAGGATTGGGACTGTTTTACCAAGAGACCCAGTACTTC. The encoded protein is CASTTGLGLFYQETQYF.

A note on this clonotype: Being one base from a much bigger clone, this may be a read error. V usage is TRBV29-1 and J usage is TRBJ2-2; D perhaps matches TRBD2 (6 bases). CDR1 and CDR2 (germline): SQVTM, ANQGSEA. The CDR3 length is 14 residues. For the CDR3, the DNA is TGCGGCGTTGGAGGGGAGCGCTACACCGGGGAGCTGTTTTTT. Protein product: CGVGGERYTGELFF.

This clonotype has just a few counts. This rearrangement joins TRBV7-9 to TRBJ2-1, with D tentatively TRBD1 or TRBD2 (5 bases each). CDR1 is SEHNR and CDR2 is FQNEAQ in the germline V gene (reference sequence). The CDR3 has 15 residues. V lost 5 bases and J 7 bases, leaving 18 bases between the germline ends. DNA for the CDR3: TGTGCCAGCAGCACCCGGGGACGAGTCGTGAATGAGCAGTTCTTC. Its protein is CASSTRGRVVNEQFF.

This clonotype was seen a few times. V gene TRBV7-7 combines with J gene TRBJ2-1; TRBD2 aligns across 12 bases. Germline trimming cut 2 bases from V and 2 bases from J; bases unmatched to any gene: 10. CDR1 is SSHAT and CDR2 is FNYEAQ in the germline V gene (reference sequence). The CDR3 spans 19 residues. The CDR3 DNA is TGTGCCAGCAGCTTATCCTTGGCTAGCGGGGGGGTAACCTACAATGAGCAGTTCTTC. This sequence encodes CASSLSLASGGVTYNEQFF.

The chain recombines TRBV12-3 or TRBV12-4 with TRBJ1-1; weak D call: TRBD1 (5 bases). CDR3 length: 15 amino acids. Trimming took 8 bases from V and 6 from J, leaving 22 bases between them. The CDR3 region has the DNA TGTGCCAGCCTATTCGACCTTGCGGGGGTGTCTGAAGCTTTCTTT. Protein sequence: CASLFDLAGVSEAFF.

This clonotype was recorded at least ten times. The rearrangement links TRBV29-1 to TRBJ2-3; 7 bases agree with TRBD1. V shed 1 base and J 2 bases; nucleotides not matched to a gene: 3. Germline loops: CDR1 SQVTM, CDR2 ANQGSEA. The CDR3 has 14 residues. The chain's CDR3 is CSVEAGGYTDTQYF. Written as DNA, the CDR3 is TGCAGCGTTGAAGCAGGGGGATACACAGATACGCAGTATTTT.

This clonotype was counted at least ten times. J is TRBJ1-2 and V is TRBV15; D remains unclear. Trimming shortened V by 1 base and J by 4 bases, and 7 bases separated the two germline ends. CDR3 length: 13 amino acids. CDR1 is LNHNV and CDR2 is YYDKDF in the germline V gene (reference sequence). Here the CDR3 DNA reads TGTGCCACCAGCAGAGCGTCCAGCTATGGCTACACCTTC. Its translation is CATSRASSYGYTF. The whole variable domain, filled in from reference TRBV15 and TRBJ1-2, reads DAMVIQNPRYQVTQFGKPVTLSCSQTLNHNVMYWYQQKSSQAPKLLFHYYDKDFNNEADTPDNFQSRRPNTSFCFLDIRSPGLGDTAMYLCATSRASSYGYTFGSGTRLTVV.

There are a few counts of this clonotype. The J gene is TRBJ1-2, the V gene TRBV7-2; D might be TRBD1 (6 bases). CDR3 length: 12 residues. Germline V CDR1 and CDR2: SGHTA, FQGNSA. V was cut by 6 bases and J by 8 bases, with 13 bases left in between. CDR3 nucleotide sequence: TGTGCCAGCAGTAATCCGACAGGAGGCTACACCTTC. It encodes CASSNPTGGYTF.

The chain links TRBV12-3 or TRBV12-4 to TRBJ2-5, with D hard to call. The germline V and J ends were trimmed by 6 bases and 5 bases, with 19 bases remaining between them. The CDR3 contains 15 residues. CDR3 in amino acids: CASSPPDSLGETQYF. CDR3 in DNA: TGTGCCAGCAGCCCCCCTGACTCCCTCGGGGAGACCCAGTACTTC.

This clonotype was seen ten or more times. The rearrangement joins TRBV7-9 to TRBJ1-1; D is unresolved. Deletions cut 1 base from V and 1 base from J, with 4 bases between. This CDR3 region has 13 residues. Germline CDR1 and CDR2: SEHNR and FQNEAQ (reference sequence). CDR3 sequence: CASSLGTNTEAFF. The CDR3 DNA sequence: TGTGCCAGCAGCTTAGGAACGAACACTGAAGCTTTCTTT.

The genes are TRBV20-1 and TRBJ1-5; the D gene is possibly TRBD1 (6 bases). Germline V gene data show CDR1 as DFQATT and CDR2 as SNEGSKA (reference sequence). This CDR3 contains 14 residues. V gave up 0 bases and J gave up 4 bases, with 10 bases separating them. The CDR3 loop reads CSAREGGANQPQHF. In nucleotides, the CDR3 is TGCAGTGCTAGAGAAGGGGGGGCAAATCAGCCCCAGCATTTT.

The CDR3 here is CATRGQYEQYF. The CDR3 nucleotides read TGTGCCACCCGAGGACAGTACGAGCAGTACTTC. The rearrangement uses TRBV3-1 and TRBJ2-1; TRBD1 is a possible D gene (6 bases). TRBJ2-7 matches the DNA end more closely, so the J call is doubtful. Germline V gene lookup returns CDR1 LGHDT and CDR2 YNNKEL (reference sequence). This CDR3 is built from 11 residues.

This chain connects TRBV12-3 or TRBV12-4 to TRBJ2-2; possibly TRBD2 for D (5 bases). This CDR3 has 15 residues. V lost 6 bases and J 7 bases, leaving 18 bases between the germline ends. The CDR3 protein is CASRQVGLAIGELFF. In nucleotides, the CDR3 is TGTGCCAGCAGACAAGTCGGGCTAGCCATCGGGGAGCTGTTTTTT.

V gene TRBV12-3 or TRBV12-4 combines with J gene TRBJ2-7; 8 bases fit TRBD2. The better agreement between TRBJ2-1 and the DNA end casts doubt on the J call. The CDR3 is 15 amino acids. The CDR3: CASSLLAGTFDEQFF. In nucleotides, the CDR3 is TGTGCCAGCAGTTTGTTAGCGGGGACATTCGATGAGCAGTTCTTC.

This clonotype has more than one count but fewer than ten. This CDR3 is CAWRLEGSEQFF. The CDR3 DNA sequence: TGTGCCTGGAGACTTGAGGGGAGTGAGCAGTTCTTC. The chain couples TRBV30 to TRBJ2-5; D might be TRBD1 or TRBD2, each matching 5 bases. Gene TRBJ2-1 matches the end of the DNA better, so the J call may be wrong. Germline CDR1 GTSNPN, CDR2 SVGIG (reference sequence). The CDR3 is 12 residues long.

The genes are TRBV4-1 and TRBJ2-5, with D possibly TRBD1 on 6 matching bases. The germline CDR1 and CDR2 sequences are MGHRA and YSYEKL. The CDR3 consists of 16 residues. V dropped 0 bases and J dropped 4 bases, with 15 bases sitting between them. CDR3 sequence reads: CASSQEYTGSGETQYF. In DNA form, the CDR3 reads TGCGCCAGCAGCCAAGAATACACAGGGTCGGGAGAGACCCAGTACTTC.

The chain uses TRBV12-3 or TRBV12-4 and TRBJ2-1, with TRBD2 identical over 13 bases. There are 17 residues in the CDR3. V shed 5 bases, J shed 4 bases, and the junction held 8 bases outside the gene matches. The CDR3 spells CASSPRLAGGTYNEQFF. The CDR3 DNA follows: TGTGCCAGCAGTCCTAGACTAGCGGGAGGTACATACAATGAGCAGTTCTTC.

This clonotype was seen more than once but under ten times. V gene TRBV12-3 or TRBV12-4 combines with J gene TRBJ1-2; a possible D gene is TRBD1 (5 bases). Trimming removed 7 bases from V and 6 bases from J, with 21 bases in between. The CDR3 loop spans 15 amino acids. CDR3 sequence (DNA): TGTGCCAGCACCCAAACCGCGGCAGGGCTGGATGGCTACACCTTC. This translates into CASTQTAAGLDGYTF.

This clonotype was seen at least ten times. The germline gene is not matched at one end of the junction; a read error may be the cause. The V call is TRBV12-3 or TRBV12-4, the J call TRBJ2-3; 7 bases map to TRBD2. The CDR3 loop spans 14 amino acids. The CDR3 here is CASSLGGGTDTQYF. CDR3 coding DNA: TGCGCCAGCAGCTTGGGGGGGGGAACAGATACGCAGTATTTT.

This clonotype was seen a few times. The chain couples TRBV6-2 or TRBV6-3 to TRBJ1-5, with D maybe TRBD1 (5 bases). This CDR3 contains 17 residues. Germline CDR1 and CDR2: MNHEY and SVGEGT. Trimming removed 2 bases at V and 1 base at J, with 15 bases between. Here the CDR3 DNA reads TGTGCCAGCAGTTACGTTCGCGGGCGGGACAGCAATCAGCCCCAGCATTTT. Translating it yields CASSYVRGRDSNQPQHF.

This sequence joins TRBV6-5 and TRBJ2-7; weak D call: TRBD2 (6 bases). CDR1 MNHEY and CDR2 SVGAGI come from the germline V gene. The V gene lost 6 bases and the J gene lost 2 bases, with 11 bases spanning the gap. This CDR3 comprises 13 residues. Here the CDR3 reads CASRTGGPYEQYF. CDR3 bases: TGTGCCAGCAGGACCGGGGGTCCCTACGAGCAGTACTTC.

This clonotype came up a few times. This chain uses TRBV11-2 with TRBJ2-5; D is undetermined. The end of the DNA is better explained by TRBJ2-7, so the J call may be wrong. The CDR3 totals 13 residues. Germline assignment: CDR1 SGHAT and CDR2 FQNNGV. CDR3 region: CASSLERLYEQYV. The CDR3, as DNA: TGTGCCAGCAGCTTAGAACGGCTATACGAGCAGTACGTC.

The chain is built from TRBV7-2 and TRBJ1-1; 11 bases align to TRBD1. The trim removed 5 bases at V and 4 bases at J, leaving 12 bases unmatched. CDR3 length: 17 amino acids. CDR1 and CDR2 (germline): SGHTA, FQGNSA. CDR3 nucleotides: TGTGCCAGCAGCCGAACCTGGACAGGGGGCATGGGCACTGAAGCTTTCTTT. It specifies CASSRTWTGGMGTEAFF.

This clonotype was observed a single time. The CDR3 coding sequence is TGCAGTGCTAGAGATAATGCGGTCCCAGGGGAGCAGTACTTC. Translating it yields CSARDNAVPGEQYF. The V call is TRBV20-1, the J call TRBJ2-7; possible D gene TRBD1, 5 bases. V shed 0 bases and J shed 7 bases, with 16 bases lying between them. Germline lookup yields CDR1 DFQATT and CDR2 SNEGSKA (reference sequence). This CDR3 has 14 amino acids.

This clonotype was recorded a few times. The chain links TRBV5-5 to TRBJ2-5; a possible D gene is TRBD2 (5 bases). V was shortened by 7 bases and J by 5 bases, with 15 bases between the two germline ends. The CDR3 runs 13 residues. Germline V CDR1 and CDR2: SGHKS, YYEKEE (reference sequence). The CDR3 here is CASGITRFETQYF. The CDR3 bases are TGTGCCAGCGGCATTACTAGGTTTGAGACCCAGTACTTC.